The 10 T cell receptor beta chains below come from one sample, sequenced in a study of Graves' ophthalmopathy and Graves' hyperthyroidism. Investigators amplified TCR beta CDR3 regions from RNA transcripts. RT-PCR was first run with HTBI primers, then multiplex PCR in a second round. TCRdb redid the calling of the multiplex PCR reads with MiXCR, one entry per CDR3 protein. Of about 500,000 distinct CDR3 sequences listed, approximately 35% were seen once; the top ten hold about 4%. The material sequenced was peripheral blood or thyroid tissue (not recorded which). Receptors originate from an adult man with Graves' hyperthyroidism.

This clonotype appeared many times. This chain connects TRBV5-8 to TRBJ1-5, with no clear D. Trimming left V 1 base short and J 0 bases short, with 8 bases between. CDR3 length: 15 amino acids. Germline lookup yields CDR1 SGHTS and CDR2 YDEGEE. Here the CDR3 reads CASSLTDYSNQPQHF. The CDR3 bases are TGTGCCAGCAGCTTGACGGATTATAGCAATCAGCCCCAGCATTTT.

This clonotype has ten or more counts. The V and J genes are TRBV10-2 and TRBJ2-5, with a weak D call TRBD2 (6 bases). Trimming took 3 bases from V and 11 from J, leaving 10 bases between them. The CDR3 extends over 11 amino acids. CDR1 and CDR2 from the germline V gene are WSHSY and SAAADI. Written as DNA, the CDR3 is TGCGCCAGCAGTGATGTAGCGGTACAGTACTTC. Encoded protein: CASSDVAVQYF.

This clonotype has at least ten counts. This chain joins TRBV20-1 and TRBJ1-2, with D perhaps TRBD1 (5 bases). Germline lookup yields CDR1 DFQATT and CDR2 SNEGSKA (reference sequence). This CDR3 contains 12 residues. CDR3 sequence reads: CTSTRGDGGYTF. The CDR3 nucleotides read TGCACCAGCACGAGGGGCGACGGCGGCTACACCTTC.

This clonotype was recorded a few times. The CDR3 region has the DNA TGTGCCAGCAGTTACCTGGGGACTAGCGGGAGTCAAGAGACCCAGTACTTC. Residues: CASSYLGTSGSQETQYF. This chain joins TRBV6-2 or TRBV6-3 and TRBJ2-5; 14 bases line up with TRBD2. Germline CDR1 MNHEY, CDR2 SVGEGT. The CDR3 spans 17 residues. The ends lost 2 bases at V and 2 bases at J; junction bases unmatched: 4.

The J gene is TRBJ1-1, the V gene TRBV25-1; weak D call: TRBD1 (5 bases). The CDR3 is 14 amino acids. V gave up 5 bases and J gave up 8 bases, with 18 bases separating them. Germline-derived CDR1 and CDR2 are MGHDK and SYGVNS. For the CDR3, the DNA is TGTGCCAGCAGTTTATTAGGCCAGGGTCTCGAAGCTTTCTTT. It specifies CASSLLGQGLEAFF.

A note on this clonotype: This may be a read error: a much more frequent sequence differs by one nucleotide. The rearrangement links TRBV9 to TRBJ1-2; D remains unclear. CDR1 is SGDLS and CDR2 is YYNGEE in the germline V gene. This CDR3 has 15 residues. CDR3 nucleotide sequence: TGTGCCAGCAGCGTAGGTGGAGCAGCTAACTATGGCTGCACCTTC. This encodes CASSVGGAANYGCTF.

The chain links TRBV2 to TRBJ1-5; 8 positions agree with TRBD1. The J segment lost 7 bases and the V segment lost 3 bases, leaving 8 bases of the junction unmatched. The germline CDR1 and CDR2 sequences are SNHLY and FYNNEI. This CDR3 has 15 amino acids. The CDR3 DNA reads as TGTGCCAGCAGTGAGGACAGGGTAGAAAGGCAGCCCCAGCATTTT. It encodes CASSEDRVERQPQHF.

This clonotype was recorded only once. The gene calls are TRBV24-1 and TRBJ2-7; no firm D call. Germline V gene data show CDR1 as KGHDR and CDR2 as SFDVKD. V was pared by 6 bases and J by 0 bases, with 14 bases between. The CDR3 totals 15 residues. The chain's CDR3 is CATSSIQPNSYEQYF. DNA of the CDR3: TGTGCCACCAGTAGTATACAACCCAACTCCTACGAGCAGTACTTC.

The chain carries TRBV7-9 and TRBJ2-7, with a weak D call TRBD1 (6 bases). Trimming shortened V by 5 bases and J by 2 bases, and 13 bases separated the two germline ends. This CDR3 contains 14 residues. CDR1 and CDR2 (germline): SEHNR, FQNEAQ (reference sequence). Here the CDR3 reads CASSVQQGPYEQYF. The CDR3, as DNA: TGTGCCAGCAGCGTCCAACAGGGCCCCTACGAGCAGTACTTC.

This clonotype was seen at least ten times. The CDR3 reads CSASRGLPTDTQYF. Written as DNA, the CDR3 is TGCAGTGCTTCGCGGGGTCTACCCACAGATACGCAGTATTTT. The chain couples TRBV20-1 to TRBJ2-3; a possible D gene is TRBD2 (6 bases). Trimming left V 5 bases short and J 2 bases short, with 14 bases between. Germline V lookup: CDR1 DFQATT, CDR2 SNEGSKA (reference sequence). The CDR3 runs 14 residues.